Each of the 5 T cell receptor beta chains below was sequenced from the same sample in a study of shared clonotypes between healthy human individuals. This table comes from immunoSEQ multiplex PCR, and its TCRdb copy is limited to in-frame clones, with some not included. The sample yields fewer than 100,000 clones, approximately 61% seen once. Sequenced input: memory CD8+ T cells sorted from blood. This sample's subset: CD45RO+ cells pooled with CCR7-negative TemRA cells. Receptor source: a man aged 30-40 years in good health.

The V gene is TRBV29-1, the J gene TRBJ1-3; weak D call: TRBD1 (5 bases). V lost 7 bases and J lost 4, with 14 bases in between. This CDR3 comprises 13 residues. Germline CDR1 SQVTM, CDR2 ANQGSEA. The CDR3 protein is CSAWGGDGNTIYF. The CDR3 DNA reads TGCAGCGCATGGGGAGGGGACGGAAACACCATATATTTT.

This clone was seen many times. In the same sample, other DNA sequences code for this CDR3. The gene calls are TRBV5-1 and TRBJ2-3; 9 positions agree with TRBD2. The CDR3 is 15 residues long. Per germline, CDR1 SGHRS and CDR2 YFSETQ. Trimming took 2 bases from V and 0 from J; bases not matched to a gene: 1. CDR3 DNA: TGCGCCAGCAGCTTAACTAGCGGGAGCACAGATACGCAGTATTTT. This codes for CASSLTSGSTDTQYF. The whole variable domain, remainder taken from reference TRBV5-1 and TRBJ2-3, is KAGVTQTPRYLIKTRGQQVTLSCSPISGHRSVSWYQQTPGQGLQFLFEYFSETQRNKGNFPGRFSGRQFSNSRSEMNVSTLELGDSALYLCASSLTSGSTDTQYFGPGTRLTVL.

This clone turned up a few times. The J gene is TRBJ1-2, the V gene TRBV4-3; 9 bases fit TRBD1. The CDR3 sequence is 16 residues long. The ends lost 0 bases at V and 4 bases at J; junction bases unmatched: 6. From germline, CDR1 is LGHNA and CDR2 YSLEER. DNA of the CDR3: TGCGCCAGCAGCCAAGAGAGAGGGGGACAGGGCTATGGCTACACCTTC. Translating it yields CASSQERGGQGYGYTF.

The chain is built from TRBV30 and TRBJ2-7; 9 nucleotides agree with TRBD1. The germline V gene encodes CDR1 GTSNPN and CDR2 SVGIG (reference sequence). This CDR3 comprises 14 residues. V lost 3 bases to trimming and J lost 4 bases; unmatched junction nucleotides: 7. CDR3 DNA: TGTGCCTGGAGCTCCGGGACAGGGTCTTACGAGCAGTACTTC. This sequence encodes CAWSSGTGSYEQYF.

This chain links TRBV11-3 with TRBJ2-1; 7 nucleotides agree with TRBD2. This CDR3 comprises 15 residues. The junction had 11 bases not matched to a gene; V was cut back by 5 bases and J by 7 bases. CDR1 is SGHNT and CDR2 is YENEEA in the germline V gene. The CDR3, as DNA: TGTGCCAGCAGCCCAACGGCTAGCGGACGGAATGAGCAGTTCTTC. Amino acids: CASSPTASGRNEQFF.